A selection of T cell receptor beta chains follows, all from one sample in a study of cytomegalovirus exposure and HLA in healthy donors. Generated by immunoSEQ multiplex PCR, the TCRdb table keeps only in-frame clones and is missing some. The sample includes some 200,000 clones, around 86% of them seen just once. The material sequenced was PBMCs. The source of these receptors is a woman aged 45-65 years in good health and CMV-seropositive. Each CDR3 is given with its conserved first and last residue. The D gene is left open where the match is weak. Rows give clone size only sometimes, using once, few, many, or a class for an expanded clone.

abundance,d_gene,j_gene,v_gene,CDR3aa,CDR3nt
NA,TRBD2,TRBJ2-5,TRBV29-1,CSVEVGGTKETQYF,TGCAGCGTTGAAGTCGGGGGGACGAAAGAGACCCAGTACTTC
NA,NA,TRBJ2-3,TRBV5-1,CASSSRASTDSTDTQYF,TGCGCCAGCAGCTCCCGAGCCTCGACAGATAGCACAGATACGCAGTATTTT
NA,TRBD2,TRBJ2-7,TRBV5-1,CASSLAPLAGDSYEQYF,TGCGCCAGCAGCTTGGCTCCTCTAGCGGGGGACTCCTACGAGCAGTACTTC
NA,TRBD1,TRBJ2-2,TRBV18,CASSPTGETGELFF,TGTGCCAGCTCGCCGACAGGGGAGACCGGGGAGCTGTTTTTT
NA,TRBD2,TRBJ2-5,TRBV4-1,CASRRLAGFYQETQYF,TGCGCCAGCAGACGACTAGCGGGTTTCTACCAAGAGACCCAGTACTTC
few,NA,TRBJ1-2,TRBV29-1,CSVETGSGPNYGYTF,TGCAGCGTTGAAACAGGGAGCGGCCCTAACTATGGCTACACCTTC
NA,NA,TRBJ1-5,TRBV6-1,CASSGVNQPQHF,TGTGCCAGCAGCGGGGTAAATCAGCCCCAGCATTTT
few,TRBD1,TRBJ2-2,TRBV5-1,CASSLSGQVSGELFF,TGCGCCAGCAGCTTATCGGGACAGGTTAGCGGGGAGCTGTTTTTT
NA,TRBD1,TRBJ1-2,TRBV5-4,CASSRWAGTGSLDRVGHF,TGTGCCAGCAGCCGGTGGGCCGGGACAGGGAGTTTAGATAGGGTCGGACACTTC
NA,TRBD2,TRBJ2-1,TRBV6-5,CASTVTSGSYNEQFF,TGTGCCAGCACTGTCACTAGCGGCTCCTACAATGAGCAGTTCTTC
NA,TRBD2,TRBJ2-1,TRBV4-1,CASSQAGGSGTSSYNEQFF,TGCGCCAGCAGCCAAGCGGGGGGGAGCGGAACCAGCTCCTACAATGAGCAGTTCTTC
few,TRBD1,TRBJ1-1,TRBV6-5,CASSRTGDRGTEAFF,TGTGCCAGCAGCCGGACAGGGGATCGAGGCACTGAAGCTTTCTTT
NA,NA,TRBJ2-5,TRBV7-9,CASSLSRGETQYF,TGTGCCAGCAGCCTTTCCCGCGGAGAGACCCAGTACTTC
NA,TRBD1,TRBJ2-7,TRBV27,CASTGTGPYEQYF,TGTGCCAGCACCGGGACAGGGCCATACGAGCAGTACTTC
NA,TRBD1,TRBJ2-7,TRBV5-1,CASRRHPRDRVDEQYF,TGCGCCAGCAGGCGCCACCCCCGGGACAGGGTGGACGAGCAGTACTTC
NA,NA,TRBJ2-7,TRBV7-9,CASSFPLQKVSYEQYF,TGTGCCAGCAGCTTCCCTCTCCAGAAAGTCTCCTACGAGCAGTACTTC
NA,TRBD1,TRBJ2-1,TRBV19,CASSKGQGFSSSYNEQFF,TGTGCCAGTAGTAAGGGACAGGGTTTCTCAAGCTCCTACAATGAGCAGTTCTTC
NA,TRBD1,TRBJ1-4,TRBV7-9,CASSQGTDNEKLFF,TGTGCCAGCAGCCAGGGGACAGATAATGAAAAACTGTTTTTT
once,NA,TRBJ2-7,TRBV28,CASRQVHEQYF,TGTGCCAGTAGACAGGTCCACGAGCAGTACTTC
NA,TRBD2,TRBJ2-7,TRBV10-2,CASRASGVYEQYF,TGCGCCAGCAGAGCTAGCGGGGTCTACGAGCAGTACTTC
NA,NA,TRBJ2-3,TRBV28,CASSPASSTDTQYF,TGTGCCAGCAGCCCCGCGTCTAGCACAGATACGCAGTATTTT
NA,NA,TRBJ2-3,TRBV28,CASSSQGTSTDTQYF,TGTGCCAGCAGTTCCCAGGGTACTAGCACAGATACGCAGTATTTT
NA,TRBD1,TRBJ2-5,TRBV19,CASSLFEGGGETQYF,TGTGCCAGTAGTCTGTTTGAAGGGGGCGGGGAGACCCAGTACTTC
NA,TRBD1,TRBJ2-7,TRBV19,CASSITGTGTGGYEQYF,TGTGCCAGTAGTATAACGGGGACCGGGACAGGGGGCTACGAGCAGTACTTC
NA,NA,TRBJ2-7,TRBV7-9,CSSSLARGKFFYEQYF,TGTTCCAGCAGCTTAGCAAGAGGGAAGTTTTTCTACGAGCAGTACTTC
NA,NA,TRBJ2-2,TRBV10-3,CAISGREGGANTGELFF,TGTGCCATCAGTGGGAGGGAGGGGGGAGCGAACACCGGGGAGCTGTTTTTT
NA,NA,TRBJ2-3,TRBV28,CASSPREGAADTQYF,TGTGCCAGCAGTCCACGGGAGGGGGCGGCAGATACGCAGTATTTT
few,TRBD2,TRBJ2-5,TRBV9,CASSILAGVGETQYF,TGTGCCAGCAGCATACTAGCGGGAGTGGGAGAGACCCAGTACTTC
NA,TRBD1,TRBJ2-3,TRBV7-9,CASSWTGSSQYF,TGTGCCAGCAGCTGGACAGGCTCCTCCCAGTATTTT
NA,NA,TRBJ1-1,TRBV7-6,CASSLGLWGDTEAFF,TGTGCCAGCAGCTTAGGTCTTTGGGGGGACACTGAAGCTTTCTTT
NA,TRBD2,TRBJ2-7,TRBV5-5,CASSLVGGSGSYEQYF,TGTGCCAGCAGCTTGGTTGGCGGGAGCGGCTCCTACGAGCAGTACTTC
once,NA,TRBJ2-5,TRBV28,CASSLAQEGGETQYF,TGTGCCAGCAGTTTAGCCCAGGAGGGTGGAGAGACCCAGTACTTC
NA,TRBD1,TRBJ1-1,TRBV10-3,CAISRGQMNTEAFF,TGTGCCATCAGTAGGGGACAGATGAACACTGAAGCTTTCTTT
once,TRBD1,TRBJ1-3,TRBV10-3,CAISTDRVSGNTIYF,TGTGCCATCAGCACCGACAGGGTCTCTGGAAACACCATATATTTT
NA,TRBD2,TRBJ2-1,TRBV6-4,CASSVSSGTSGSLGEQFF,TGTGCCAGCAGTGTCTCGTCCGGGACTAGCGGGTCCTTGGGGGAGCAGTTCTTC
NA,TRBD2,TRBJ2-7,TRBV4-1,CASSQKGLAVNEQYF,TGCGCCAGCAGCCAAAAGGGACTAGCGGTTAACGAGCAGTACTTC
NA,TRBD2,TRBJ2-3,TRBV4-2,CASSQALAGEDTDTQYF,TGTGCCAGCAGCCAGGCACTAGCGGGAGAAGACACAGATACGCAGTATTTT
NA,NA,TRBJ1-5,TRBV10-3,CAIKNGGDSNQPQHF,TGTGCCATCAAGAATGGGGGGGATAGCAATCAGCCCCAGCATTTT
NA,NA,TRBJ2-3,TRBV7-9,CASSFLSGVTDTQYF,TGTGCCAGCAGCTTTTTGTCGGGGGTCACAGATACGCAGTATTTT
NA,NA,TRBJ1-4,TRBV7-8,CASSLQGPVNEKLFF,TGTGCCAGCAGCTTACAGGGTCCGGTAAATGAAAAACTGTTTTTT
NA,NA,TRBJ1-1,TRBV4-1,CASSQGRGLGNTEAFF,TGCGCCAGCAGCCAAGGGAGAGGTTTGGGGAACACTGAAGCTTTCTTT
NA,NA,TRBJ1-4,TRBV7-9,CSSRLLATNEKLFF,TGTTCCAGCAGGCTACTTGCAACTAATGAAAAACTGTTTTTT
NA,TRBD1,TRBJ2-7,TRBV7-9,CASSLARQGAYEQYF,TGTGCCAGCAGCTTAGCCCGACAGGGAGCCTACGAGCAGTACTTC
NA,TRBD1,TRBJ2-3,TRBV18,CASSPPDRAGDTQYF,TGTGCCAGCTCACCACCGGACAGGGCGGGAGATACGCAGTATTTT
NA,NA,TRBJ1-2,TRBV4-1,CASSQVVRPNYGYTF,TGCGCCAGCAGCCAAGTCGTCAGGCCAAACTATGGCTACACCTTC
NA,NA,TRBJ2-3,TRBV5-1,CASSSHFPDTQYF,TGCGCCAGCAGCTCTCACTTCCCCGATACGCAGTATTTT
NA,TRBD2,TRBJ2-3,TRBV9,CASSVGLAGGTDTQYF,TGTGCCAGCAGCGTCGGACTAGCGGGTGGAACAGATACGCAGTATTTT
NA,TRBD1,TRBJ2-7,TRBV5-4,CASSYPGQALYEQYF,TGTGCCAGCAGCTATCCGGGACAGGCCCTCTACGAGCAGTACTTC
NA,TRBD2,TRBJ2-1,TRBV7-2,CASSLVTSGRWDYNEQFF,TGTGCCAGCAGCTTAGTCACTAGCGGGAGGTGGGACTACAATGAGCAGTTCTTC
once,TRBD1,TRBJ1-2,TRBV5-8,CASSRGQGLYGYTF,TGTGCCAGCAGCCGAGGACAGGGCCTCTATGGCTACACCTTC
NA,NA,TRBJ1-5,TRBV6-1,CASSDSLAGDQPQHF,TGTGCCAGCAGTGACTCCTTAGCAGGGGATCAGCCCCAGCATTTT
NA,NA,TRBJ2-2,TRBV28,CASSPGGQSGELFF,TGTGCCAGCAGTCCGGGCGGACAATCCGGGGAGCTGTTTTTT